The T cell receptor (beta chain) under discussion was sequenced for a study of shared clonotypes between healthy human individuals. Trimming left V 1 base short and J 8 bases short, with 8 bases between. CDR3 length equals 13 residues. The germline gives CDR1 MNHNS, CDR2 SASEGT. TCRdb's copy holds only in-frame clones and misses some; the assay was immunoSEQ multiplex PCR. The repertoire holds 150,000 to 200,000 clones, with 80% to 95% as singletons. This clonotype was sampled from a woman in her 30s in good health. Sequencing was performed on naive CD4+ T cells sorted from blood. The subset is: CD45RA+ positively selected. The chain recombines TRBV6-1 with TRBJ1-4; D call uncertain. CDR3 protein: CASSEVTVEKLFF. In DNA form, the CDR3 reads TGTGCCAGCAGTGAAGTTACTGTCGAAAAACTGTTTTTT.